The following is a TCR beta chain sequence with its context. Its antigen is as yet unknown. The source of the sample is a study of CD8 T cells in Susac syndrome. Study-level findings and limits: The relatively small number of individuals in the TCR sequencing and HLA analysis was acknowledged by the study.

Random hexamers served to reverse transcribe about 0.45 to 1 ug RNA. TCRdb recomputed calls from the immunoSEQ multiplex PCR reads with MiXCR, one row per CDR3 protein. The sample holds 150,000 to 250,000 distinct CDR3 sequences, about 95% seen once. Sequencing of TCR beta was performed on blood CD8+ T cells and on blood CD4+ T cells. CDR3 length equals 13 residues. Per the germline V gene, CDR1 is MNHNY and CDR2 is SVGAGI (reference sequence). Trimming cost V 6 bases and J 1 base, with 7 bases left between them. The gene calls are TRBV6-6 and TRBJ1-5; no clear D. The sample taken for sequencing was CD4+ T cells from PBMCs. The TCR originated in a human donor with multiple sclerosis. CDR3 in DNA: TGTGCCAGCAGGTTAGGGAGCAATCAGCCCCAGCATTTT. Translating it yields CASRLGSNQPQHF.